These 13 T cell receptor beta chains originate from one sample sequenced in a study of blood T cells in healthy people across ages (dated by TCRdb to between 2014 and 2017). The method behind the library was 5' RACE. The sample was run on an Illumina HiSeq 2500. The second PCR ran for about 7 to 11 cycles and used a J-beta primer mix along with a sample-barcoded 5' primer. TCRdb reworked the public reads: Q25 trimming with fastp, MiXCR clone assembly, productive beta chains retained. Rows with one shared CDR3 protein collapse into an entry with the most common genes and DNA. This sample has 700,000 to 950,000 distinct CDR3 sequences in its table, and 58% of those were observed once. Clones ranked in the top ten supply about 20% of the sample. The sample was blood. The origin of the receptors is a man younger than 40 in good health.

The J gene is TRBJ2-5, the V gene TRBV5-1, with unresolved D. Deletions cut 4 bases from V and 5 bases from J, with 15 bases between. The CDR3 is 14 amino acids. Germline V gives CDR1 SGHRS, CDR2 YFSETQ. In DNA, the CDR3 is TGCGCCAGCAGCGATGGGATTATCGGGGAGACCCAGTACTTC. Its translation is CASSDGIIGETQYF.

This clonotype was seen a few times. The chain links TRBV25-1 to TRBJ2-6, with TRBD1 identical over 10 bases. The CDR3 runs to 21 residues. Germline V gives CDR1 MGHDK, CDR2 SYGVNS. Germline trimming cut 5 bases from V and 0 bases from J; bases unmatched to any gene: 16. The CDR3 loop is CASSPLVGGDRGSSGANVLTF. The CDR3 DNA follows: TGTGCCAGCAGTCCCCTTGTGGGAGGGGACAGGGGATCCTCTGGGGCCAACGTCCTGACTTTC.

The chain employs TRBV12-3 or TRBV12-4 and TRBJ2-1; D is perhaps TRBD2 (6 bases). This CDR3 region has 14 residues. V shed 7 bases and J shed 8 bases, with 18 bases lying between them. The DNA for the CDR3 is TGTGCCAGCACTTCCGCGGGGACTGGCTATGAGCAGTTCTTC. Protein: CASTSAGTGYEQFF.

This clonotype was detected once. The rearrangement uses TRBV29-1 and TRBJ1-2, with D unresolved. Per the germline V gene, CDR1 is SQVTM and CDR2 is ANQGSEA. The CDR3 consists of 15 residues. Trimming pared 0 bases from V and 7 bases from J, leaving 18 bases between. The CDR3 sequence is CSVEDLVGRSGGYTF. The CDR3, as DNA: TGCAGCGTTGAAGATCTCGTGGGCAGGTCGGGTGGCTACACCTTC.

The CDR3 protein is CASSYRFNNEQFF. The DNA for the CDR3 is TGTGCCAGCAGTTACCGGTTCAACAATGAGCAGTTCTTC. The rearrangement uses TRBV6-5 and TRBJ2-1; D unclear. This CDR3 has 13 residues. The germline CDR1 and CDR2 sequences are MNHEY and SVGAGI. Trimming took off 2 bases at V and 5 bases at J, with 7 bases between the two ends.

The chain combines TRBV27 with TRBJ2-1; weak D call: TRBD1 (5 bases). V lost 7 bases and J 4 bases, leaving 20 bases between the germline ends. Germline V gives CDR1 MNHEY, CDR2 SMNVEV (reference sequence). The CDR3 spans 16 residues. The CDR3 coding sequence is TGTGCCAGCAAAGGATATATCGACAGTGTTTACAATGAGCAGTTCTTC. It is translated as CASKGYIDSVYNEQFF.

The rearrangement links TRBV3-1 to TRBJ2-4, with a possible D match to TRBD1 (5 bases). The CDR3 consists of 15 residues. CDR1 is LGHDT and CDR2 is YNNKEL in the germline V gene (reference sequence). Trimming took 4 bases from V and 2 from J, leaving 12 bases between them. The CDR3 loop reads CASSLLQGTKNIQYF. The CDR3 DNA sequence: TGTGCCAGCAGCCTTCTGCAGGGCACCAAAAACATTCAGTACTTC.

The chain is built from TRBV5-1 and TRBJ2-3, with D perhaps matching TRBD2 (5 bases). The V end was cut by 4 bases, the J end by 4 bases, with 13 bases between. The V gene's germline CDR1 is SGHRS and CDR2 YFSETQ. This CDR3 has 14 residues. CDR3 loop: CASSAGMASDTQYF. The DNA for the CDR3 is TGCGCCAGCAGCGCCGGGATGGCATCAGATACGCAGTATTTT.

The chain is built from TRBV19 and TRBJ2-5, with D possibly being TRBD2 (5 bases). This CDR3 comprises 16 residues. The V gene's germline CDR1 is LNHDA and CDR2 SQIVND (reference sequence). Trimming took off 5 bases at V and 3 bases at J, with 19 bases between the two ends. CDR3: CASSLSPDWNEETQYF. CDR3 in DNA: TGTGCCAGTAGTTTATCACCGGACTGGAACGAAGAGACCCAGTACTTC.

The chain is built from TRBV6-2 or TRBV6-3 and TRBJ2-1; tentatively, D is TRBD2 (6 bases). Looked up from germline, CDR1 is MNHEY and CDR2 is SVGEGT. V dropped 6 bases and J dropped 4 bases, with 16 bases sitting between them. CDR3 size: 15 residues. The CDR3 DNA is TGTGCCAGCAGCCCAGGACTAAACCCTTACAATGAGCAGTTCTTC. Translation gives CASSPGLNPYNEQFF.

This sequence joins TRBV7-9 and TRBJ2-5; tentatively, D is TRBD1 (6 bases). TRBJ2-7 explains the end of the DNA better; the J call may be wrong. The CDR3 has 13 residues. Per germline, CDR1 SEHNR and CDR2 FQNEAQ (reference sequence). The CDR3 spells CASSSRDNNEQYF. The CDR3 coding sequence is TGTGCCAGCAGCTCCCGGGACAATAACGAGCAGTACTTC.

The J gene is TRBJ2-1, the V gene TRBV20-1; D gene ambiguous. Deletions cut 2 bases from V and 6 bases from J, with 5 bases between. From germline, CDR1 is DFQATT and CDR2 SNEGSKA (reference sequence). The CDR3 runs to 11 residues. The CDR3 reads CSARRFNEQFF. In nucleotides, the CDR3 is TGCAGTGCTAGACGCTTCAATGAGCAGTTCTTC.

This clonotype showed up just a few times. This chain uses TRBV4-2 with TRBJ1-1, with D unclear. CDR1 and CDR2 (germline): LGHNA, YNFKEQ. The CDR3 has 12 residues. Trimming took off 5 bases at V and 8 bases at J, with 12 bases between the two ends. As DNA, the CDR3 is TGTGCCAGCAGCTCCGAGGCAGAGGAAGCTTTCTTT. This translates into CASSSEAEEAFF.